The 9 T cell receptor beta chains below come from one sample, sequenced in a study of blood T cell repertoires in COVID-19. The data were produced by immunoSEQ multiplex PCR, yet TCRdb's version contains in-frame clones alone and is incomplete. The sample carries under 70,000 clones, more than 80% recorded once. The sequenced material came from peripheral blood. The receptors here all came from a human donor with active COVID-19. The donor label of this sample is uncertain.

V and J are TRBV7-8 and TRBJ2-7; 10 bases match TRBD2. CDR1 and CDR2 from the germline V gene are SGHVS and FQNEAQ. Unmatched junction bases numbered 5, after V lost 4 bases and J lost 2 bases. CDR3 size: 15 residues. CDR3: CASSSRLAGAYEQYF. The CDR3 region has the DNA TGTGCCAGCAGCTCCCGACTAGCGGGCGCCTACGAGCAGTACTTC.

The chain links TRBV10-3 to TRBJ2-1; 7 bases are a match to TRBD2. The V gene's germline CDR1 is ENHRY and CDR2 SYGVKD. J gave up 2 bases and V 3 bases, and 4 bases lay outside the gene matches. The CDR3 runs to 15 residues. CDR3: CAISEAGKAYNEQFF. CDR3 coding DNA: TGTGCCATCAGTGAAGCGGGAAAGGCCTACAATGAGCAGTTCTTC.

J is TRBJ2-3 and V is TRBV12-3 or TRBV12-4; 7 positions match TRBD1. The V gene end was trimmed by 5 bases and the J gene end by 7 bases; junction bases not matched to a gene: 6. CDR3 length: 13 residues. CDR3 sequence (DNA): TGTGCCAGCAGTCGACAGGGTTACCATACGCAGTATTTT. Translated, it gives CASSRQGYHTQYF.

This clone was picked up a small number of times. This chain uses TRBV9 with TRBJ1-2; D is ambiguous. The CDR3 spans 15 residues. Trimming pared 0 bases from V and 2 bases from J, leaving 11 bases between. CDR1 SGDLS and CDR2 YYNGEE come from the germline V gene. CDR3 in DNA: TGTGCCAGCAGCGTAGTGGAGGCGTCGAACTATGGCTACACCTTC. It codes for CASSVVEASNYGYTF.

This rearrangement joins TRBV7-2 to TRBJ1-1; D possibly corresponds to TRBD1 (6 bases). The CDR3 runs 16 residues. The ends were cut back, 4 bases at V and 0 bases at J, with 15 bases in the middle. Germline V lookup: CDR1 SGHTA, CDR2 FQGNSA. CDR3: CASSSLRGSMNTEAFF. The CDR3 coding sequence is TGTGCCAGCAGCTCTCTCAGGGGCTCCATGAACACTGAAGCTTTCTTT.

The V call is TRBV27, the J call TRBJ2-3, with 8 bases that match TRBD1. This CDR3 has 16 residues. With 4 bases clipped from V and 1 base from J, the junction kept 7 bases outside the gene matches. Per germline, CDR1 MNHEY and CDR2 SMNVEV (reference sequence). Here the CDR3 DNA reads TGTGCCAGCAGTTCCCGCGGGACAGGCGGCACAGATACGCAGTATTTT. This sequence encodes CASSSRGTGGTDTQYF.

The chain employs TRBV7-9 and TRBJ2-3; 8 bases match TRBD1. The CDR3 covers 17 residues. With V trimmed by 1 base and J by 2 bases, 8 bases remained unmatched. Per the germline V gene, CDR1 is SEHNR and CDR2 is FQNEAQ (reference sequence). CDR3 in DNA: TGTGCCAGCAGCTTAGGACAGGGGCGCTATCCCACAGATACGCAGTATTTT. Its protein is CASSLGQGRYPTDTQYF.

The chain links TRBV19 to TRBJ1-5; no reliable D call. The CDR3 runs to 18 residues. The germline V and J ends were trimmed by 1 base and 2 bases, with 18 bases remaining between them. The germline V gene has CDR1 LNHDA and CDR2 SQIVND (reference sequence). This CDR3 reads CASSIAPQFLLGNQPQHF. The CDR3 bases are TGTGCCAGTAGTATAGCCCCTCAGTTCCTTCTGGGCAATCAGCCCCAGCATTTT.

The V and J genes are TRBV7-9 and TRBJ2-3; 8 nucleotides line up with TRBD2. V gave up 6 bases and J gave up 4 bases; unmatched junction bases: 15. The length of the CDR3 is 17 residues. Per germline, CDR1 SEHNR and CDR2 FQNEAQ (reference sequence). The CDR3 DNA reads TGTGCCAGCAGAAACTTCCCGGGACTAGGTGGGGCAGATACGCAGTATTTT. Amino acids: CASRNFPGLGGADTQYF.